This T cell receptor (beta chain) was documented in a study of OX40 agonist ivuxolimab in advanced cancers. Regarding the research as a whole: The costimulatory receptor OX40 (CD134) was targeted by ivuxolimab, a fully human IgG2 agonistic monoclonal antibody. Intravenous ivuxolimab was administered to patients every 2 weeks at six dose levels: 0.01, 0.1, 0.3, 1.5, 3 and 10 mg/kg. Among the approximately 50 dose-escalation patients, approximately 20 had hepatocellular carcinoma, 15 or so melanoma, 9 renal cell carcinoma and 9 head and neck cancer. In the dose-escalation cohort, 65% to 85% of patients were male, and the mean age was 60 years with a range of about 20 to 79. Patients were allowed to have had prior anti-PD-1, anti-PD-L1 or anti-CTLA-4 therapy, and about 40% of the dose-escalation patients had been treated with checkpoint inhibitors. Three dose-escalation patients achieved partial responses, one with hepatocellular carcinoma and two with cutaneous melanoma. Peripheral TCRbeta sequencing was intended to test whether TCR sequence diversity was altered and clonal T-cell expansion was caused by ivuxolimab. The paper describes the monotherapy dose-escalation part (N ≈ 50 patients) of the phase I trial of ivuxolimab.

Patients with autoimmune disease history or receiving systemic immunosuppression were excluded from the trial. In every dose cohort, peripheral blood was drawn for TCR sequencing at baseline, cycle 4 day 1, and cycle 7 day 1. Samples were obtained from an open-label, multicenter, first-in-human phase I dose-escalation trial of ivuxolimab. The trial enrolled adults with locally advanced or metastatic head and neck squamous cell, hepatocellular, melanoma or renal cell carcinoma. Before TCR sequencing, CD4+ T cells and CD8+ T cells were sorted from peripheral blood as separate populations. Points the paper makes about the study in general: At doses of 0.1 to 3.0 mg/kg, clonal expansion of both CD4+ and CD8+ blood T cells was observed from baseline to week 6. Partial responders in the 0.1-3.0 mg/kg groups had among the lowest normalized peripheral clonal expansion, especially among CD8+ T cells. Low levels of normalized T-cell clonal expansion were also shown by some nonresponding patients. The antigen specificity of the peripheral T cells that underwent clonal expansion was not determined. After ivuxolimab, more expanded clones were found on average in CD8+ T cells than in CD4+ T cells.

Points on this clone: The specificity of this receptor is unknown. The record has no base qualities; no much larger clone is one base away.

CDR1 is given as LNHNV and CDR2 as YYDKDF, both from the germline V gene (reference sequence). Trimming takes 0 bases from V and 7 bases from J, and the germline ends sit 10 bases apart. Including the terminal cysteine and phenylalanine, the CDR3 comprises 14 residues. Of the read, only the CDR3 DNA is kept; its 42 bases are in frame from base 1. To sequence the TCRbeta CDR3 region, genomic DNA was isolated from the sorted cells. The immunoSEQ Assay was used to sequence the TCRbeta CDR3 regions. TCRdb re-hosts the immuneACCESS table, in-frame sequences only. Its copies lack some clones; in the studies checked, an unresolved V gene accounts for under half of them, and the cause for the rest is not known. The sample yields tens of thousands of clones; 65% to 90% were counted once. The biggest ten clones account for around 0.9% of the sample.

The sequencing here drew on CD4+ or CD8+ T cells sorted from blood, taken in a trial of the OX40 agonist ivuxolimab. The chain joins TRBV15 to TRBJ1-5; a confident D gene designation cannot be given. This clonotype was sampled from an adult with an advanced solid tumor such as melanoma, head and neck, liver or kidney cancer. Read as DNA, the sequence is TGTGCCACCAGCAGAGATGGGCCAGCCCAGCCCCAGCATTTT. Its protein reads: CATSRDGPAQPQHF.